The 27 T cell receptor beta chains listed next were all sequenced from one sample in a study of CD4 T cells in relation to SARS-CoV-2 and coronaviruses. The unexposed donors gave CD4+ T cells in about 2010-2019, prior to COVID-19. Data came from immunoSEQ multiplex PCR; TCRdb stores just in-frame clones and leaves some out. This sample has about 55,000 clones, with about nine tenths found just once. The sample comprised memory CD4+ T cells from PBMCs. These receptors were obtained from a human donor in good health.

V and J are TRBV28 and TRBJ1-2; 11 nucleotides agree with TRBD1. Germline CDR1 reads MDHEN; CDR2 reads SYDVKM. V shed 5 bases, J shed 4 bases, and the junction held 6 bases outside the gene matches. There are 15 residues in the CDR3. CDR3 in amino acids: CASSETGTGGYGYTF. The CDR3 DNA sequence: TGTGCCAGCAGTGAGACCGGGACAGGGGGCTATGGCTACACCTTC.

The chain is built from TRBV19 and TRBJ1-4; tentative D call: TRBD1 (6 bases). V dropped 10 bases and J dropped 8 bases, with 11 bases sitting between them. CDR1 is LNHDA, CDR2 SQIVND, per germline (reference sequence). This CDR3 has 11 residues. The CDR3 region is CATGDEEKLFF. The CDR3 DNA reads as TGTGCCACAGGGGACGAGGAAAAACTGTTTTTT.

This chain joins TRBV5-1 and TRBJ2-3, with TRBD2 matching 14 bases. The CDR3 has 17 amino acids. Germline V gene sequence: CDR1 SGHRS, CDR2 YFSETQ. Unmatched junction bases numbered 7, after V lost 3 bases and J lost 4 bases. The CDR3 spells CASSSGLAGDLADTQYF. The CDR3 DNA is TGCGCCAGCAGCTCGGGACTAGCGGGAGATTTGGCAGATACGCAGTATTTT.

J is TRBJ2-7 and V is TRBV24-1; D is uncertain. The CDR3 is 15 residues long. The germline CDR1 and CDR2 sequences are KGHDR and SFDVKD. The germline V and J ends were trimmed by 3 bases and 1 base, with 12 bases remaining between them. CDR3: CATSDPRTASYEQYF. The CDR3 DNA reads as TGTGCCACCAGTGATCCCCGGACGGCGTCCTACGAGCAGTACTTC.

The chain carries TRBV25-1 and TRBJ2-7; 9 nucleotides match TRBD2. CDR3 length: 15 residues. J was trimmed by 2 bases and V by 2 bases; bases with no gene match: 4. Germline assignment: CDR1 MGHDK and CDR2 SYGVNS. CDR3 region: CASSEVGGRAYEQYF. CDR3 nucleotides: TGTGCCAGCAGTGAAGTTGGCGGGAGGGCCTACGAGCAGTACTTC.

The CDR3 nucleotides are TGTGCCAGCAGCAGCTGGACTAGCGGGATGGAGACCCAGTACTTC. Translating gives CASSSWTSGMETQYF. The chain links TRBV27 to TRBJ2-5, with 12 bases lining up with TRBD2. CDR1 MNHEY and CDR2 SMNVEV come from the germline V gene (reference sequence). V lost 6 bases and J lost 5; bases outside the gene matches: 7. The CDR3 is made up of 15 amino acids.

The chain is built from TRBV2 and TRBJ1-2; 9 positions match TRBD1. The V gene's germline CDR1 is SNHLY and CDR2 FYNNEI. V was pared by 4 bases and J by 8 bases, with 5 bases of the junction left unmatched. The CDR3 extends over 13 amino acids. CDR3 region: CASSGTGESGYTF. DNA for the CDR3: TGTGCCAGCAGTGGGACAGGGGAGTCCGGCTACACCTTC.

CDR3 bases: TGTGCCAGCAGCCAAGGGGAGAGGCTAGTGTCGGTCGAGCAGTACTTC. Translating it yields CASSQGERLVSVEQYF. The gene calls are TRBV4-2 and TRBJ2-7; D perhaps matches TRBD2 (5 bases). Trimming stripped 1 base from V and 6 bases from J, with 19 bases between. Germline assignment: CDR1 LGHNA and CDR2 YNFKEQ. The CDR3 loop spans 16 amino acids.

This chain uses TRBV19 with TRBJ2-7; 7 bases agree with TRBD1. The CDR3 runs to 15 residues. V lost 3 bases, J lost 0 bases, and 5 bases stayed unmatched. In germline, CDR1 is LNHDA, CDR2 SQIVND (reference sequence). The CDR3 DNA sequence: TGTGCCAGTAGTATTGGGACAGCCGCCTCCTACGAGCAGTACTTC. Amino acids: CASSIGTAASYEQYF.

This rearrangement joins TRBV24-1 to TRBJ1-5; tentative D call: TRBD1 (5 bases). Looked up from germline, CDR1 is KGHDR and CDR2 is SFDVKD. This CDR3 has 13 residues. Trimming left V 3 bases short and J 9 bases short, with 11 bases between. DNA for the CDR3: TGTGCCACCAGTGATGGGACTCGGGGGCCCCAGCATTTT. This gives the protein CATSDGTRGPQHF.

This clone was observed once. This chain connects TRBV27 to TRBJ2-3; 7 bases agree with TRBD2. V shed 8 bases and J 0 bases; nucleotides not matched to a gene: 8. The CDR3 is made up of 15 amino acids. Germline values: CDR1 MNHEY, CDR2 SMNVEV (reference sequence). This CDR3 is CASSRLATSTDTQYF. The CDR3 coding sequence is TGTGCCAGCTCCAGACTAGCAACTAGCACAGATACGCAGTATTTT.

The chain is built from TRBV29-1 and TRBJ2-3; possibly TRBD2 for D (6 bases). This CDR3 comprises 14 residues. V was clipped by 4 bases and J by 4 bases, with 15 bases between them. Germline V gene lookup returns CDR1 SQVTM and CDR2 ANQGSEA. The CDR3 bases are TGCAGCGTTGGTCAGACTAGTGCATCAGATACGCAGTATTTT. Its protein is CSVGQTSASDTQYF.

This chain connects TRBV7-9 to TRBJ1-4, with 8 bases fitting TRBD1. From germline, CDR1 is SEHNR and CDR2 FQNEAQ (reference sequence). This CDR3 region has 13 residues. With V trimmed by 1 base and J by 17 bases, 9 bases remained unmatched. CDR3 protein: CASSLEGQGASFF. The CDR3 DNA follows: TGTGCCAGCAGCTTAGAGGGCCAGGGGGCGAGTTTTTTT.

This clone was seen just once. The chain has TRBV2 and TRBJ1-3; D gene unclear. The length of the CDR3 is 16 residues. Trimming stripped 4 bases from V and 0 bases from J, with 13 bases between. The germline V gene has CDR1 SNHLY and CDR2 FYNNEI. The CDR3 region is CASSVSRRSSGNTIYF. Written as DNA, the CDR3 is TGTGCCAGCAGTGTTTCCAGGAGAAGCTCTGGAAACACCATATATTTT.

The V call is TRBV21-1, the J call TRBJ1-5. TRBV21-1 is deemed a pseudogene. CDR3 length: 19 amino acids. CDR3 residues: CASSTRGPGGSYSNQPQHF. The CDR3 DNA reads TGTGCCAGCAGCACCCGCGGCCCCGGGGGGAGTTATAGCAATCAGCCCCAGCATTTT.

The chain employs TRBV5-8 and TRBJ2-7; possible D gene TRBD2, 7 bases. The CDR3 covers 15 residues. With 0 bases removed from V and 4 bases from J, the gap between germline ends came to 14 bases. Per germline, CDR1 SGHTS and CDR2 YDEGEE. CDR3 loop: CASSLGGGYLYEQYF. DNA of the CDR3: TGTGCCAGCAGCTTGGGGGGGGGCTATCTATACGAGCAGTACTTC.

The chain joins TRBV3-1 (or the pseudogene TRBV3-2) to TRBJ2-3; 9 bases are a match to TRBD1. The V gene end was trimmed by 4 bases and the J gene end by 2 bases; junction bases not matched to a gene: 7. Germline CDR1 LGHDT, CDR2 YNNKEL (reference sequence). This CDR3 is 16 amino acids long. The CDR3 DNA follows: TGTGCCAGCAGCCCCTACAGGGGGCGCGACACAGATACGCAGTATTTT. Residues: CASSPYRGRDTDTQYF.

The chain is built from TRBV29-1 and TRBJ2-7; D could derive from TRBD1 or TRBD2 (5 bases each). The germline CDR1 and CDR2 sequences are SQVTM and ANQGSEA. Trimming took 6 bases from V and 2 from J, leaving 20 bases between them. CDR3 length: 15 amino acids. CDR3 sequence (DNA): TGCAGCGTGACCGGGACGGAGCGGACCCCCTACGAGCAGTACTTC. It codes for CSVTGTERTPYEQYF.

V is TRBV28 and J is TRBJ1-5, with D uncertain. Trimming cost V 2 bases and J 6 bases, with 17 bases left between them. The CDR3 has 16 amino acids. Germline loops: CDR1 MDHEN, CDR2 SYDVKM. The CDR3 region has the DNA TGTGCCAGCAGTTTAGCCCGCGACGGATTCGCTCAGCCCCAGCATTTT. Translating it yields CASSLARDGFAQPQHF.

The chain uses TRBV7-9 and TRBJ2-1, with 14 nucleotides matching TRBD2. Germline V gene lookup returns CDR1 SEHNR and CDR2 FQNEAQ (reference sequence). The CDR3 has 16 amino acids. V lost 7 bases, J lost 7 bases, and 9 bases stayed unmatched. The CDR3, as DNA: TGTGCCAGCACCAAGGGACTAGCGGGAGCAGCTAATGAGCAGTTCTTC. Its translation is CASTKGLAGAANEQFF.

This clone was seen a few times. The chain has TRBV6-5 and TRBJ1-6; D is unresolved. V lost 7 bases and J 7 bases, leaving 17 bases between the germline ends. The CDR3 sequence is 15 residues long. CDR1 and CDR2 (germline): MNHEY, SVGAGI. The CDR3 DNA reads TGTGCCAGCACCCAGCCTGGGGATCGCAATTCACCCCTCCACTTT. Translated, it gives CASTQPGDRNSPLHF.

Comment on this clone: The junction shows a germline mismatch at one end, possibly a read error. V and J are TRBV24-1 and TRBJ2-6; D is perhaps TRBD2 (5 bases). Germline-derived CDR1 and CDR2 are KGHDR and SFDVKD. CDR3 size: 17 residues. The CDR3 sequence is CVTSDKPFGGGANVLTF. Here the CDR3 DNA reads TGTGTCACCAGTGATAAACCTTTCGGAGGTGGGGCCAACGTCCTGACTTTC.

The chain couples TRBV3-1 (or the pseudogene TRBV3-2) to TRBJ1-5, with 9 positions matching TRBD1. V lost 6 bases to trimming and J lost 7 bases; unmatched junction nucleotides: 13. Germline values: CDR1 LGHDT, CDR2 YNNKEL (reference sequence). CDR3 length: 16 residues. In DNA form, the CDR3 reads TGTGCCAGCAGTCAAACCACAGGGGGCGCACGGCAGCCCCAGCATTTT. Translation: CASSQTTGGARQPQHF.

The chain combines TRBV6-5 with TRBJ2-7; 7 nucleotides match TRBD2. This CDR3 contains 16 residues. Germline V gene data show CDR1 as MNHEY and CDR2 as SVGAGI. The V and J ends lost 0 bases and 3 bases, in that order; junction bases with no gene match: 8. CDR3 coding DNA: TGTGCCAGCAGTTACTCCAGGACTAGAGCTCTCTACGAGCAGTACTTC. Its translation: CASSYSRTRALYEQYF.

The chain carries TRBV4-2 and TRBJ1-1; 8 bases map to TRBD1. Germline trimming cut 0 bases from V and 0 bases from J; bases unmatched to any gene: 3. Germline loops: CDR1 LGHNA, CDR2 YNFKEQ. This CDR3 contains 16 residues. For the CDR3, the DNA is TGTGCCAGCAGCCAAGAGCAGGGGGCGGTGAACACTGAAGCTTTCTTT. Protein sequence: CASSQEQGAVNTEAFF.

The chain joins TRBV11-2 to TRBJ1-2, with D uncertain. There are 12 residues in the CDR3. Germline CDR1 reads SGHAT; CDR2 reads FQNNGV. V was pared by 5 bases and J by 5 bases, with 9 bases between. CDR3 in DNA: TGTGCCAGCAGCCCCCCCGGGTATGGCTACACCTTC. Protein product: CASSPPGYGYTF.

The genes are TRBV7-2 and TRBJ2-7; D may be TRBD2 (6 bases). The ends were cut back, 6 bases at V and 0 bases at J, with 12 bases in the middle. CDR1 is SGHTA and CDR2 is FQGNSA in the germline V gene. The CDR3 consists of 14 residues. The CDR3, as DNA: TGTGCCAGCAGGCTCGGGGGTAGCTCCTACGAGCAGTACTTC. Its protein product is CASRLGGSSYEQYF.